The 20 T cell receptor beta chains below all came from one sample that was sequenced in a study of T cell changes during pregnancy in multiple sclerosis. Libraries were prepared by immunoSEQ multiplex PCR; TCRdb keeps only in-frame clonotypes and omits some of them. The sample contains about 40,000 clones, 85% to 95% of which appear only once. The material was CD4+ T cells from peripheral blood mononuclear cells, obtained before pregnancy. The receptors originated from a female donor with multiple sclerosis, enrolled in a pregnancy study.

The chain has TRBV6-5 and TRBJ2-1; D is perhaps TRBD2 (6 bases). The CDR3 loop spans 13 amino acids. Trimming removed 7 bases from V and 9 bases from J, with 16 bases in between. The V gene's germline CDR1 is MNHEY and CDR2 SVGAGI. CDR3 bases: TGTGCCAGCACCCTACTCGGGGGTGGTGAGCAGTTCTTC. Translation: CASTLLGGGEQFF.

The chain is built from TRBV6-5 and TRBJ2-7, with 12 nucleotides matching TRBD2. Looked up from germline, CDR1 is MNHEY and CDR2 is SVGAGI. The CDR3 totals 15 residues. Losses at the gene ends were 5 bases for V and 2 bases for J; bases not matched to a gene: 4. DNA of the CDR3: TGTGCCAGCAGTAACCTAGCGGGAGGGCCCTACGAGCAGTACTTC. It codes for CASSNLAGGPYEQYF.

This chain joins TRBV6-1 and TRBJ1-1; perhaps TRBD1 as D (5 bases). V was cut by 6 bases and J by 7 bases, with 9 bases left in between. Germline V gives CDR1 MNHNS, CDR2 SASEGT. CDR3 size: 11 residues. DNA for the CDR3: TGTGCCAGCAGGGTGACAGTTGAAGCTTTCTTT. This encodes CASRVTVEAFF.

V gene TRBV10-3 combines with J gene TRBJ2-3; D call uncertain. Trimming stripped 2 bases from V and 8 bases from J, with 8 bases between. CDR1 is ENHRY, CDR2 SYGVKD, per germline. This CDR3 comprises 12 residues. In nucleotides, the CDR3 is TGTGCCATCAGTGAGGTAGCCGGTACGCAGTATTTT. Residues: CAISEVAGTQYF.

The chain couples TRBV2 to TRBJ2-2; D may be TRBD2 (5 bases). Germline loops: CDR1 SNHLY, CDR2 FYNNEI. The CDR3 consists of 14 residues. Between the trimmed V and J ends, which lost 6 bases and 4 bases, there was a span of 12 bases. CDR3 loop: CASRLGETTGELFF. Here the CDR3 DNA reads TGTGCCAGCAGGCTTGGGGAGACCACCGGGGAGCTGTTTTTT.

This clone was counted a single time. The gene calls are TRBV6-5 and TRBJ2-5; tentatively, D is TRBD1 (6 bases). The V gene lost 5 bases and the J gene lost 4 bases, with 17 bases spanning the gap. The CDR3 runs to 15 residues. Germline V gives CDR1 MNHEY, CDR2 SVGAGI. The CDR3 spells CASSPTQGIGETQYF. CDR3 DNA: TGTGCCAGCAGTCCCACACAGGGTATAGGAGAGACCCAGTACTTC.

This chain joins TRBV5-1 and TRBJ2-7; maybe TRBD1 (6 bases). Germline CDR1 is SGHRS and CDR2 is YFSETQ. Trimming removed 0 bases from V and 2 bases from J, with 18 bases in between. CDR3 size: 17 residues. CDR3 DNA sequence: TGCGCCAGCAGCTTGGCCCCGAGGGCAGGGGACCCCTACGAGCAGTACTTC. Encoded protein: CASSLAPRAGDPYEQYF.

V usage is TRBV14 and J usage is TRBJ1-5, with a tentative D call TRBD1 (5 bases). V lost 3 bases and J 4 bases, leaving 19 bases between the germline ends. The CDR3 totals 17 residues. The V gene's germline CDR1 is SGHDN and CDR2 FVKESK. CDR3 region: CASSHLIRGARNQPQHF. DNA for the CDR3: TGTGCCAGCAGCCACTTGATAAGGGGCGCCCGGAATCAGCCCCAGCATTTT.

CDR3 sequence (DNA): TGTGCCAGCAGCTTAGTGGGACTAGCGGGCGTGATGCCCCCTTACAATGAGCAGTTCTTC. Translated, it gives CASSLVGLAGVMPPYNEQFF. The chain uses TRBV7-8 and TRBJ2-1, with 12 positions matching TRBD2. With 1 base clipped from V and 4 bases from J, the junction kept 14 bases outside the gene matches. Germline lookup yields CDR1 SGHVS and CDR2 FQNEAQ. The CDR3 loop spans 20 amino acids.

The genes are TRBV2 and TRBJ2-7; TRBD2 matches 10 bases. This CDR3 comprises 15 residues. In germline, CDR1 is SNHLY, CDR2 FYNNEI. The trim removed 3 bases at V and 3 bases at J, leaving 5 bases unmatched. DNA for the CDR3: TGTGCCAGCAGTGATCGGAAGCGGGAGGGCTACGAGCAGTACTTC. Protein: CASSDRKREGYEQYF.

The V and J genes are TRBV6-6 and TRBJ1-2, with 7 bases matching TRBD1. The CDR3 loop spans 16 amino acids. Germline V gives CDR1 MNHNY, CDR2 SVGAGI (reference sequence). With 6 bases clipped from V and 0 bases from J, the junction kept 10 bases outside the gene matches. The CDR3 DNA reads as TGTGCCAGCAGCCCGCCGACAGGGCCCACTAACTATGGCTACACCTTC. Amino acid sequence: CASSPPTGPTNYGYTF.

As concerns this clone: The same CDR3 also results from other DNA sequences found in this sample. The chain links TRBV6-6 to TRBJ2-3; 9 bases are shared with TRBD2. Germline CDR1 and CDR2: MNHNY and SVGAGI (reference sequence). V was clipped by 5 bases and J by 3 bases; unmatched bases: 6. This CDR3 spans 15 amino acids. CDR3: CASSLSGRGTDTQYF. The DNA of the CDR3 is TGTGCCAGCAGTCTTAGCGGGAGAGGAACAGATACGCAGTATTTT.

This clone is a singleton in its sample. V and J are TRBV14 and TRBJ2-5; D possibly corresponds to TRBD2 (6 bases). This CDR3 is built from 18 residues. V dropped 0 bases and J dropped 5 bases, with 22 bases sitting between them. Germline CDR1 and CDR2: SGHDN and FVKESK. Here the CDR3 reads CASSQDLVDYSSRETQYF. DNA for the CDR3: TGTGCCAGCAGCCAAGACTTGGTGGACTACTCCTCCCGGGAGACCCAGTACTTC.

This clone has a single count. The chain combines TRBV18 with TRBJ2-1, with 8 bases identical to TRBD2. Germline CDR1 and CDR2: KGHSH and LQKENI. CDR3 size: 12 residues. After removal of 6 bases from V and 8 bases from J, the junction contained 3 bases not matched to a gene. CDR3 region: CASSGLEYEQFF. CDR3 DNA sequence: TGTGCCAGCTCGGGACTAGAGTATGAGCAGTTCTTC. Full variable domain (rest looked up from reference TRBV18 and TRBJ2-1): NAGVMQNPRHLVRRRGQEARLRCSPMKGHSHVYWYRQLPEEGLKFMVYLQKENIIDESGMPKERFSAEFPKEGPSILRIQQVVRGDSAAYFCASSGLEYEQFFGPGTRLTVL.

This chain uses TRBV5-6 with TRBJ2-4, with 8 bases identical to TRBD2. The CDR3 spans 19 residues. J lost 1 base, V lost 2 bases, and 14 bases had no gene match. Germline V gene sequence: CDR1 SGHDT, CDR2 YYEEEE. The CDR3 nucleotides are TGTGCCAGCAGCTTACGGAATACAGGGACTAGTAGGGCCAAAAACATTCAGTACTTC. Translation: CASSLRNTGTSRAKNIQYF.

The chain joins TRBV2 to TRBJ2-3; 11 nucleotides agree with TRBD1. This CDR3 contains 14 residues. Per the germline V gene, CDR1 is SNHLY and CDR2 is FYNNEI. The V segment lost 8 bases and the J segment 2 bases; nucleotides outside the gene matches: 3. The CDR3 nucleotides read TGTGCCAGCTTGGACAGGGGGCTCACAGATACGCAGTATTTT. Translated: CASLDRGLTDTQYF.

As DNA, the CDR3 is TGTGCCAGCAGCCCAACAGGGGGCAATCAGCCCCAGCATTTT. It codes for CASSPTGGNQPQHF. The rearrangement links TRBV6-5 to TRBJ1-5; the match to TRBD1 covers 7 bases. The CDR3 is 14 amino acids. Losses at the gene ends were 6 bases for V and 2 bases for J; bases not matched to a gene: 4. Germline lookup yields CDR1 MNHEY and CDR2 SVGAGI.

The CDR3 DNA follows: TGTGCCTGGACGGGGGTCCTGACCTATGGCTACACCTTC. It yields the protein CAWTGVLTYGYTF. This rearrangement joins TRBV30 to TRBJ1-2; possibly TRBD1 for D (5 bases). This CDR3 has 13 amino acids. V was cut by 4 bases and J by 4 bases, with 13 bases left in between. Per the germline V gene, CDR1 is GTSNPN and CDR2 is SVGIG (reference sequence). Complete variable domain (other parts from reference TRBV30 and TRBJ1-2): SQTIHQWPATLVQPVGSPLSLECTVEGTSNPNLYWYRQAAGRGLQLLFYSVGIGQISSEVPQNLSASRPQDRQFILSSKKLLLSDSGFYLCAWTGVLTYGYTFGSGTRLTVV.

This sequence joins TRBV27 and TRBJ1-2, with D hard to call. The CDR3 consists of 13 residues. V lost 5 bases to trimming and J lost 2 bases, with 9 bases between them. Germline assignment: CDR1 MNHEY and CDR2 SMNVEV (reference sequence). DNA for the CDR3: TGTGCCAGCAGTCGGAGTCCCAACTATGGCTACACCTTC. Protein: CASSRSPNYGYTF.

This clone was seen just once. The gene calls are TRBV21-1 and TRBJ1-1; the table's D call, TRBD1, has no DNA check behind it. TRBV21-1 constitutes a pseudogene. The CDR3 has 15 residues. In DNA form, the CDR3 reads TGTGCCAGCAGCTCAAGAAGGGCCAGACAGACTGAAGCTTTCTTT. This translates into CASSSRRARQTEAFF.